This TCR beta chain was found in a study of naive and memory T cell subsets. Both TRBC1 and TRBC2 were covered by a beta constant-region primer of two equimolar oligonucleotides. TCRdb reprocessed the UMI-ligation and nested PCR reads via MiXCR and lists one record per CDR3 protein. The data hold roughly 140,000 distinct CDR3 sequences, with about a sixth observed a single time. This CDR3 spans 15 amino acids. The germline CDR1 and CDR2 sequences are DFQATT and SNEGSKA (reference sequence). Between the trimmed V and J ends, which lost 0 bases and 3 bases, there was a span of 12 bases. The table lists this clonotype with a few counts.

The rearrangement uses TRBV20-1 and TRBJ2-1, with a possible D match to TRBD2 (6 bases). The sequence was collected from a human donor in good health. Input material: naive CD4+ T cells from blood. The CDR3 DNA sequence: TGCAGTGCTAGAGATTCCGGGAGAAACTACAATGAGCAGTTCTTC. It translates to CSARDSGRNYNEQFF.